This T cell receptor beta chain was sequenced during a study of T cell changes during pregnancy in multiple sclerosis. Libraries were prepared by immunoSEQ multiplex PCR; TCRdb keeps only in-frame clonotypes and omits some of them. The table has about 40,000 clones, around 91% seen once. CDR3 length equals 14 residues. Germline V gene data show CDR1 as MNHEY and CDR2 as SMNVEV (reference sequence). V was shortened by 5 bases and J by 6 bases, with 14 bases between the two germline ends. The chain joins TRBV27 to TRBJ1-5; TRBD1 might be the D (6 bases). The receptor's source is a female donor with multiple sclerosis, enrolled in a pregnancy study. Material: CD4+ T cells from peripheral blood mononuclear cells, obtained before pregnancy. CDR3 region: CASSPTGRGQPQHF. The CDR3 DNA follows: TGTGCCAGCAGTCCTACAGGGAGGGGTCAGCCCCAGCATTTT.